The rows below give T cell receptor beta chains drawn from one sample of a study of blood T cell repertoires in COVID-19. The protocol was immunoSEQ multiplex PCR, while the TCRdb copy is restricted to in-frame clones and leaves out a portion. Found here are 35,000 to 55,000 clones, around 86% of them singletons; the top ten hold 4.5% to 5%. The sample consisted of peripheral blood. The source of these receptors is a human donor in a cohort sampled during active COVID-19. Each CDR3 is given with its conserved first and last residue. D genes are given only for firm matches. Clone size, where shown, is once, few, many, or a class for clones that have expanded.

size: .; D: .; length: 14; J: TRBJ2-7; V: TRBV29-1; CDR3: CSVDGGGDSYEQYF; DNA: TGCAGCGTTGATGGGGGCGGAGACTCCTACGAGCAGTACTTC
size: .; D: .; length: 12; J: TRBJ1-2; V: TRBV12-3/TRBV12-4; CDR3: CASTSGLFGYTF; DNA: TGTGCCAGCACCTCAGGCCTTTTCGGCTACACCTTC
size: few; D: .; length: 15; J: TRBJ2-3; V: TRBV7-2; CDR3: CASSLVAGNTDTQYF; DNA: TGTGCCAGCAGCTTAGTGGCAGGGAACACAGATACGCAGTATTTT
size: few; D: .; length: 13; J: TRBJ2-7; V: TRBV27; CDR3: CASSLWAGDEQYF; DNA: TGTGCCAGCAGTTTATGGGCAGGGGACGAGCAGTACTTC
size: .; D: TRBD1; length: 16; J: TRBJ2-1; V: TRBV18; CDR3: CASSRQGVGVYNEQFF; DNA: TGTGCCAGCTCACGACAGGGGGTAGGGGTTTACAATGAGCAGTTCTTC
size: once; D: .; length: 13; J: TRBJ2-7; V: TRBV5-1; CDR3: CAGGRTGDYEQYF; DNA: TGCGCCGGAGGCCGGACGGGGGACTACGAGCAGTACTTC
size: .; D: .; length: 15; J: TRBJ1-1; V: TRBV19; CDR3: CASSMDWALNTEAFF; DNA: TGTGCCAGTAGTATGGATTGGGCCTTGAACACTGAAGCTTTCTTT
size: few; D: TRBD2; length: 15; J: TRBJ2-1; V: TRBV7-9; CDR3: CASSHTTSGSREQFF; DNA: TGTGCCAGCAGCCATACGACTAGCGGGAGTCGGGAGCAGTTCTTC
size: .; D: .; length: 13; J: TRBJ2-7; V: TRBV24-1; CDR3: CATSDGGEYEQYF; DNA: TGTGCCACCAGTGATGGGGGCGAGTACGAGCAGTACTTC
size: once; D: TRBD2; length: 16; J: TRBJ2-7; V: TRBV4-2; CDR3: CASSQGAGDRVHEQYF; DNA: TGTGCCAGCAGCCAGGGAGCGGGAGACCGTGTCCACGAGCAGTACTTC
size: few; D: .; length: 13; J: TRBJ2-2; V: TRBV5-6; CDR3: CASSLRGYGELFF; DNA: TGTGCCAGCAGCTTGAGGGGTTACGGGGAGCTGTTTTTT
size: .; D: .; length: 15; J: TRBJ1-1; V: TRBV28; CDR3: CASSYSGEVNTEAFF; DNA: TGTGCCAGCAGCTACTCTGGGGAGGTGAACACTGAAGCTTTCTTT
size: .; D: TRBD1; length: 15; J: TRBJ1-4; V: TRBV2; CDR3: CASSYTGGTNEKLFF; DNA: TGTGCCAGCAGTTATACAGGGGGTACTAATGAAAAACTGTTTTTT
size: .; D: .; length: 15; J: TRBJ2-2; V: TRBV6-5; CDR3: CASNAQGGWSGELFF; DNA: TGTGCCAGCAATGCACAGGGGGGGTGGTCCGGGGAGCTGTTTTTT
size: .; D: TRBD2; length: 17; J: TRBJ2-1; V: TRBV7-2; CDR3: CASSFSGTSGSYNEQFF; DNA: TGTGCCAGCAGCTTTTCGGGGACTAGCGGCTCCTACAATGAGCAGTTCTTC
size: .; D: .; length: 14; J: TRBJ2-7; V: TRBV4-1; CDR3: CASSQAPRVYEQYF; DNA: TGCGCCAGCAGCCAAGCTCCCAGGGTCTACGAGCAGTACTTC
size: few; D: TRBD2; length: 18; J: TRBJ2-7; V: TRBV27; CDR3: CASSLRYGLAGAVHEQYF; DNA: TGTGCCAGCAGTTTAAGGTATGGGCTAGCGGGGGCTGTCCACGAGCAGTACTTC
size: .; D: TRBD2; length: 15; J: TRBJ2-1; V: TRBV28; CDR3: CASRSAAGGPHEQFF; DNA: TGTGCCAGCAGGAGTGCGGCGGGAGGGCCACATGAGCAGTTCTTC
size: .; D: TRBD2; length: 15; J: TRBJ2-5; V: TRBV28; CDR3: CASSPSGRLTETQYF; DNA: TGTGCCAGCAGTCCCAGCGGGAGGTTAACAGAGACCCAGTACTTC
size: .; D: .; length: 14; J: TRBJ2-7; V: TRBV4-1; CDR3: CASSQDPGASEQYF; DNA: TGCGCCAGCAGCCAAGACCCAGGGGCGAGCGAGCAGTACTTC
size: .; D: TRBD2; length: 15; J: TRBJ2-1; V: TRBV9; CDR3: CASSALAGGHNEQFF; DNA: TGTGCCAGCAGCGCCCTAGCGGGAGGGCACAATGAGCAGTTCTTC
size: .; D: TRBD2; length: 11; J: TRBJ2-7; V: TRBV20-1; CDR3: CRATSGFEQYF; DNA: TGCAGAGCGACTAGCGGGTTTGAGCAGTACTTC
size: .; D: TRBD2; length: 15; J: TRBJ2-1; V: TRBV5-1; CDR3: CASSLVGLEYNEQFF; DNA: TGCGCCAGCAGCTTGGTTGGACTAGAGTACAATGAGCAGTTCTTC
size: once; D: .; length: 13; J: TRBJ2-2; V: TRBV7-8; CDR3: CASSRFRAGELFF; DNA: TGTGCCAGCAGCCGGTTTCGGGCCGGGGAGCTGTTTTTT
size: .; D: .; length: 13; J: TRBJ2-5; V: TRBV6-6; CDR3: CASTPPGAETQYF; DNA: TGTGCCAGCACCCCCCCGGGAGCAGAGACCCAGTACTTC
size: .; D: .; length: 12; J: TRBJ2-7; V: TRBV5-1; CDR3: CASSLEQGGQYF; DNA: TGCGCCAGCAGCTTGGAGCAGGGGGGTCAGTACTTC
size: .; D: .; length: 14; J: TRBJ1-1; V: TRBV19; CDR3: CASSIVRGLNEAFF; DNA: TGTGCCAGTAGTATAGTCCGGGGGTTGAATGAAGCTTTCTTT
size: few; D: TRBD2; length: 16; J: TRBJ2-7; V: TRBV7-6; CDR3: CASSYGTGGSSYEQYF; DNA: TGTGCCAGCAGCTACGGTACGGGAGGGAGTTCCTACGAGCAGTACTTC
size: .; D: .; length: 17; J: TRBJ1-1; V: TRBV27; CDR3: CASSPRLLTVPNTEAFF; DNA: TGTGCCAGCAGTCCCAGACTTCTGACAGTTCCGAACACTGAAGCTTTCTTT
size: .; D: .; length: 18; J: TRBJ1-3; V: TRBV2; CDR3: CASSELGAAILSGNTIYF; DNA: TGTGCCAGCAGTGAACTTGGGGCAGCGATACTATCTGGAAACACCATATATTTT
size: once; D: .; length: 16; J: TRBJ1-1; V: TRBV4-1; CDR3: CASSQVPGNMNTEAFF; DNA: TGCGCCAGCAGCCAAGTGCCAGGGAATATGAACACTGAAGCTTTCTTT
size: .; D: .; length: 15; J: TRBJ1-3; V: TRBV11-1; CDR3: CASSPGLSSGNTIYF; DNA: TGTGCCAGCAGCCCGGGACTGTCCTCTGGAAACACCATATATTTT